Following are 5 T cell receptor beta chains from one sample sequenced in a study of T cell responses to AZD1222 COVID-19 vaccine. The data were produced by immunoSEQ multiplex PCR, yet TCRdb's version contains in-frame clones alone and is incomplete. Of about 57,000 clones detected, around 87% appear once; the ten largest clones hold 16%. The material sequenced was peripheral blood, taken on day 0 of AZD1222 vaccination. These receptors originate from an adult in good health.

V usage is TRBV2 and J usage is TRBJ2-7; 8 nucleotides match TRBD1. This CDR3 contains 17 residues. With V trimmed by 1 base and J by 3 bases, 11 bases remained unmatched. The germline V gene has CDR1 SNHLY and CDR2 FYNNEI. CDR3 nucleotides: TGTGCCAGCAGTGAAGAAGGGTCCGGGACAGGCCTCTACGAGCAGTACTTC. Its protein is CASSEEGSGTGLYEQYF.

The CDR3 DNA is TGTGCCAGCAGTCCTACCTATCTTTCTCCGAGCACCGGGGAGCTGTTTTTT. It is translated as CASSPTYLSPSTGELFF. This rearrangement joins TRBV2 to TRBJ2-2, with D unresolved. V lost 5 bases to trimming and J lost 4 bases, with 20 bases between them. The germline V gene has CDR1 SNHLY and CDR2 FYNNEI. The CDR3 extends over 17 amino acids.

This sequence joins TRBV10-3 and TRBJ2-5; 7 nucleotides match TRBD1. This CDR3 comprises 15 residues. Germline trimming cut 2 bases from V and 5 bases from J; bases unmatched to any gene: 8. Germline V gene sequence: CDR1 ENHRY, CDR2 SYGVKD. The CDR3 here is CAISETNRGGETQYF. As DNA, the CDR3 is TGTGCCATCAGTGAGACAAACAGGGGCGGGGAGACCCAGTACTTC.

This sequence joins TRBV10-3 and TRBJ1-1; D may be TRBD1 (6 bases). V was shortened by 10 bases and J by 5 bases, with 17 bases between the two germline ends. This CDR3 has 13 residues. Per the germline V gene, CDR1 is ENHRY and CDR2 is SYGVKD. CDR3 amino acids: CATQGGGETEAFF. The DNA of the CDR3 is TGTGCCACGCAAGGGGGGGGAGAGACTGAAGCTTTCTTT.

This clone was recorded a few times. The chain carries TRBV7-8 and TRBJ1-1; tentatively, D is TRBD1 (6 bases). CDR1 and CDR2 from the germline V gene are SGHVS and FQNEAQ. This CDR3 is built from 16 residues. Trimming removed 5 bases from V and 5 bases from J, with 21 bases in between. The CDR3 loop reads CASSLLPGNQGTEAFF. The CDR3 DNA is TGTGCCAGCAGCCTACTTCCCGGGAACCAGGGGACTGAAGCTTTCTTT.